Listed here are 19 T cell receptor beta chains from one sample, sequenced in a study of cytomegalovirus exposure and HLA in healthy donors. The PCR had 60 Vbeta and 13 Jbeta primers. The assay was immunoSEQ multiplex PCR, and TCRdb's table has in-frame clones only and misses some. The sample carries around 210,000 clones, about 85% recorded once. Sequencing was done on a sample of PBMCs. These receptors originate from a girl aged 2 to 9 in good health and CMV-seronegative.

This clone was detected only a few times. The chain recombines TRBV6-1 with TRBJ1-1; no reliable D call. V dropped 4 bases and J dropped 0 bases, with 9 bases sitting between them. There are 14 residues in the CDR3. The germline CDR1 and CDR2 sequences are MNHNS and SASEGT. DNA for the CDR3: TGTGCCAGCAGTGTGAACTCCTTGAACACTGAAGCTTTCTTT. Encoded protein: CASSVNSLNTEAFF.

The chain links TRBV2 to TRBJ2-6; no clear D. CDR1 is SNHLY and CDR2 is FYNNEI in the germline V gene. The length of the CDR3 is 14 residues. V dropped 11 bases and J dropped 0 bases, with 11 bases sitting between them. The CDR3 loop reads CAQASGSGANVLTF. In nucleotides, the CDR3 is TGTGCCCAAGCCTCAGGCTCTGGGGCCAACGTCCTGACTTTC.

The chain recombines TRBV18 with TRBJ1-5; 8 positions agree with TRBD1. The CDR3 runs to 16 residues. Germline CDR1 is KGHSH and CDR2 is LQKENI. The trim removed 1 base at V and 7 bases at J, leaving 9 bases unmatched. CDR3 DNA sequence: TGTGCCAGCTCACCACTCCGGACAGGGAGAGGACAGCCCCAGCATTTT. It yields the protein CASSPLRTGRGQPQHF.

The V call is TRBV9, the J call TRBJ1-2; 8 nucleotides line up with TRBD1. Trimming removed 2 bases from V and 8 bases from J; junction bases left unmatched: 17. The germline gives CDR1 SGDLS, CDR2 YYNGEE. The CDR3 covers 17 residues. In nucleotides, the CDR3 is TGTGCCAGCAGCGTCCGACAGGGGATTTCCTCCACTTTCGGCTACACCTTC. Encoded protein: CASSVRQGISSTFGYTF.

The table lists this clone with a few counts. The V call is TRBV7-9, the J call TRBJ2-1; D is possibly TRBD2 (5 bases). Deletions cut 7 bases from V and 7 bases from J, with 17 bases between. The V gene's germline CDR1 is SEHNR and CDR2 FQNEAQ (reference sequence). This CDR3 has 14 amino acids. The CDR3 here is CASTGLVAKNEQFF. CDR3 bases: TGTGCCAGCACCGGACTCGTAGCGAAGAATGAGCAGTTCTTC.

This clone was observed a handful of times. This chain joins TRBV5-1 and TRBJ2-3; D is possibly TRBD1 (6 bases). In germline, CDR1 is SGHRS, CDR2 YFSETQ. This CDR3 has 14 residues. Trimming took 3 bases from V and 3 from J, leaving 11 bases between them. DNA for the CDR3: TGCGCCAGCAGCTCGTACAGGGTTACAGATACGCAGTATTTT. This translates into CASSSYRVTDTQYF.

The chain is built from TRBV5-4 and TRBJ1-6, with a tentative D call TRBD1 (6 bases). The CDR3 totals 16 residues. Trimming removed 4 bases from V and 0 bases from J, with 11 bases in between. The germline V gene encodes CDR1 SGHNT and CDR2 YYREEE (reference sequence). The CDR3 DNA sequence: TGTGCCAGCAGCAAGGACAGTAGCTCCTATAATTCACCCCTCCACTTT. Amino acid sequence: CASSKDSSSYNSPLHF. Filled out from reference TRBV5-4 and TRBJ1-6, the complete variable domain reads ETGVTQSPTHLIKTRGQQVTLRCSSQSGHNTVSWYQQALGQGPQFIFQYYREEENGRGNFPPRFSGLQFPNYSSELNVNALELDDSALYLCASSKDSSSYNSPLHFGNGTRLTVT.

This clone has only a few counts. This chain joins TRBV6-6 and TRBJ1-5; D is undetermined. V lost 5 bases to trimming and J lost 3 bases, with 14 bases between them. CDR3 size: 15 residues. The germline gives CDR1 MNHNY, CDR2 SVGAGI (reference sequence). The CDR3 coding sequence is TGTGCCAGCAGTCCCCGGACTGGTCCCAATCAGCCCCAGCATTTT. This translates into CASSPRTGPNQPQHF.

CDR3 region: CASSYRPQGYEQFF. Here the CDR3 DNA reads TGTGCCAGCAGTTACCGCCCTCAGGGCTATGAGCAGTTCTTC. The chain links TRBV6-5 to TRBJ2-1; D is possibly TRBD1 (5 bases). V gave up 2 bases and J gave up 8 bases, with 13 bases separating them. The CDR3 is made up of 14 amino acids. Germline CDR1 and CDR2: MNHEY and SVGAGI.

The rearrangement joins TRBV27 to TRBJ2-2; no clear D. The CDR3 length is 13 residues. With 6 bases removed from V and 4 bases from J, the gap between germline ends came to 9 bases. CDR1 and CDR2 from the germline V gene are MNHEY and SMNVEV (reference sequence). The CDR3 sequence is CASRTISTGELFF. CDR3 DNA sequence: TGTGCCAGCAGGACAATTTCCACCGGGGAGCTGTTTTTT.

The chain employs TRBV6-1 and TRBJ2-7, with D possibly TRBD2 on 6 matching bases. Germline CDR1 MNHNS, CDR2 SASEGT. The V and J ends lost 6 bases and 1 base respectively, with 16 bases between them. This CDR3 comprises 15 residues. CDR3 sequence reads: CASREGLAKSYEQYF. The CDR3 DNA sequence: TGTGCCAGCAGGGAGGGACTTGCAAAATCCTACGAGCAGTACTTC.

This rearrangement joins TRBV6-5 to TRBJ1-1, with 7 bases fitting TRBD1. This CDR3 comprises 14 residues. The junction had 7 bases not matched to a gene; V was cut back by 5 bases and J by 4 bases. CDR1 MNHEY and CDR2 SVGAGI come from the germline V gene. The CDR3 spells CASSPTDRATEAFF. The CDR3 DNA is TGTGCCAGCAGTCCCACCGACAGGGCCACTGAAGCTTTCTTT.

The gene calls are TRBV10-1 and TRBJ2-1, with TRBD2 matching over 12 bases. The CDR3 has 13 amino acids. With 2 bases clipped from V and 12 bases from J, the junction kept 2 bases outside the gene matches. The germline gives CDR1 WNHNN, CDR2 SYGVQD (reference sequence). CDR3 amino acids: CASSELAGGPQFF. CDR3 coding DNA: TGCGCCAGCAGTGAGCTAGCGGGGGGGCCGCAGTTCTTC.

V and J are TRBV5-4 and TRBJ1-1; TRBD1 might be the D (6 bases). V dropped 4 bases and J dropped 4 bases, with 8 bases sitting between them. There are 12 residues in the CDR3. Per the germline V gene, CDR1 is SGHNT and CDR2 is YYREEE (reference sequence). Here the CDR3 DNA reads TGTGCCAGCAGCCAAGGGGGCACTGAAGCTTTCTTT. Its protein is CASSQGGTEAFF.

The chain is built from TRBV11-2 and TRBJ2-7; the match to TRBD2 covers 10 bases. CDR3 length equals 19 residues. The J segment lost 0 bases and the V segment lost 1 base, leaving 12 bases of the junction unmatched. The germline V gene encodes CDR1 SGHAT and CDR2 FQNNGV. Here the CDR3 reads CASSLAPFVSGGSSYEQYF. The CDR3 region has the DNA TGTGCCAGCAGCTTAGCTCCATTCGTTAGCGGGGGGAGCTCCTACGAGCAGTACTTC.

The rearrangement uses TRBV7-9 and TRBJ1-5; the match to TRBD1 covers 9 bases. The CDR3 totals 15 residues. The ends lost 3 bases at V and 5 bases at J; junction bases unmatched: 5. CDR1 SEHNR and CDR2 FQNEAQ come from the germline V gene (reference sequence). The CDR3 nucleotides are TGTGCCAGCAGCTTCTGGACAGGGGACCATCAGCCCCAGCATTTT. It codes for CASSFWTGDHQPQHF.

The V and J genes are TRBV9 and TRBJ2-2, with D perhaps matching TRBD2 (6 bases). The CDR3 has 13 residues. V lost 0 bases to trimming and J lost 7 bases, with 7 bases between them. Per the germline V gene, CDR1 is SGDLS and CDR2 is YYNGEE. The CDR3 coding sequence is TGTGCCAGCAGCGTAGAGGGACTCGGGGAGCTGTTTTTT. Residues: CASSVEGLGELFF.

The chain has TRBV6-1 and TRBJ2-7; 8 bases fit TRBD1. Losses at the gene ends were 7 bases for V and 3 bases for J; bases not matched to a gene: 8. Per the germline V gene, CDR1 is MNHNS and CDR2 is SASEGT. The CDR3 length is 14 residues. CDR3 loop: CASKFGTGRYEQYF. In DNA form, the CDR3 reads TGTGCCAGCAAATTCGGGACAGGCCGCTACGAGCAGTACTTC.

The J gene is TRBJ2-6, the V gene TRBV5-1; no clear D. In germline, CDR1 is SGHRS, CDR2 YFSETQ. This CDR3 is built from 15 residues. Trimming cost V 1 base and J 0 bases, with 5 bases left between them. CDR3 sequence reads: CASSLRSSGANVLTF. CDR3 DNA: TGCGCCAGCAGCTTGCGGAGCTCTGGGGCCAACGTCCTGACTTTC.